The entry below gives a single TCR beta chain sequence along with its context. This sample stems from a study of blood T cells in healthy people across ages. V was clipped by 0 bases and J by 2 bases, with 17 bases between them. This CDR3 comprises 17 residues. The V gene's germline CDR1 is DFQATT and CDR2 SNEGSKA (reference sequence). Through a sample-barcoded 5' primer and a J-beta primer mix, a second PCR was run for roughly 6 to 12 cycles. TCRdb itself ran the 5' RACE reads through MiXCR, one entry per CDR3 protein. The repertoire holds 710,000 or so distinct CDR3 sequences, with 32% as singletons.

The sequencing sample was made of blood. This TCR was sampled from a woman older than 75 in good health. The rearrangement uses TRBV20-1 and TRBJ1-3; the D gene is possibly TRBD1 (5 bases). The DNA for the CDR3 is TGCAGTGCTAGAGAGGCCGGGGGGACTTGCCCTGGAAACACCATATATTTT. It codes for CSAREAGGTCPGNTIYF.